In this sample, the clone carrying this TCR beta chain turned up a few times. Its antigen remains unidentified. Treatment defined: randomized to nivolumab then ipilimumab (arm A) or the reverse (arm B). None of the patients previously received DNA-damaging chemotherapy. CDR3 length equals 12 residues. Per germline, CDR1 LGHNT and CDR2 FRNRAP. The record originates from a study of sequential checkpoint blockade in melanoma. Study details: TCRβ was sequenced from DNA of approximately 92 pretreatment tumors. Matched biopsies came pretreatment and at week 13 for twenty-two patients. Study outcomes and limitations: Patients with week-13 increases in T-cell fraction and clonality benefited about 30 times more often.

Profiled with immunoSEQ multiplex PCR; TCRdb holds only in-frame clones, not every one. The data show roughly 3,500 clones, around 23% seen once. The sequence came from a human donor with melanoma. The material was tumor tissue (inferred from file names), obtained from a patient given nivolumab and ipilimumab in sequence. The chain employs TRBV12-5 and TRBJ1-2; D possibly corresponds to TRBD1 (5 bases). CDR3 bases: TGTGCCAGCAAAGGGGACGGCTATGGCTACACCTTC. It translates to CASKGDGYGYTF.